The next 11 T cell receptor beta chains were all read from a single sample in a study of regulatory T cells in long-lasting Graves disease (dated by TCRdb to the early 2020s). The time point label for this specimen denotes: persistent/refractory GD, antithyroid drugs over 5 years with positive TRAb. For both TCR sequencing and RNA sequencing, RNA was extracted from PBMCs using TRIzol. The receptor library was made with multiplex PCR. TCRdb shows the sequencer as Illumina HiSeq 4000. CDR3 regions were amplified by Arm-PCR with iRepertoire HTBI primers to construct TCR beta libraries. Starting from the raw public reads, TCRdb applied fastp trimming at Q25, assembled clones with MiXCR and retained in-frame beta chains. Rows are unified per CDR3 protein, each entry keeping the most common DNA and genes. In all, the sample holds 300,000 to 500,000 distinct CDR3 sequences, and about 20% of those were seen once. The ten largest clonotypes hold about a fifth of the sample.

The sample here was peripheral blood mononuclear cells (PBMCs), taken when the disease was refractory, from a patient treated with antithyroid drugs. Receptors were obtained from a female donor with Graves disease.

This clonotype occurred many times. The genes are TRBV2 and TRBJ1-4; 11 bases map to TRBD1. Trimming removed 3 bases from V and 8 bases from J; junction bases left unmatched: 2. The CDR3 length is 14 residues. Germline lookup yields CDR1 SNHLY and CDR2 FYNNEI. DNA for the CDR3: TGTGCCAGCAGTGAGGACAGGGGGCTAGAAAAACTGTTTTTT. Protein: CASSEDRGLEKLFF.

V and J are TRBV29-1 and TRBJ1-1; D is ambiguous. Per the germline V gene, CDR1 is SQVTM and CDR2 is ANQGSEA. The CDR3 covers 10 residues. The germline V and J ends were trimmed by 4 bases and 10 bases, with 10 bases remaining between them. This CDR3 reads CSVGSIGAFF. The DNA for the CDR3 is TGCAGCGTTGGCAGCATAGGAGCTTTCTTT.

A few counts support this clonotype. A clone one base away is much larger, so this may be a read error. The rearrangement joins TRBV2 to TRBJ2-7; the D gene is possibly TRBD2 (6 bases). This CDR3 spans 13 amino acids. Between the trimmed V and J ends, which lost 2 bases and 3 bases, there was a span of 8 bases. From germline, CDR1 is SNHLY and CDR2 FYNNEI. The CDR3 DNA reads TGTGCCAGCAGTGAACCCGGGGGCTACGAGCAGTACTTC. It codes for CASSEPGGYEQYF.

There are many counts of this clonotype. The CDR3 nucleotides are TGTGCCATCAGTGGGGCTGAGCAGACTTTGTACTTC. It translates to CAISGAEQTLYF. The rearrangement joins TRBV10-3 to TRBJ2-7; D is undetermined. This CDR3 has 12 amino acids. Germline CDR1 ENHRY, CDR2 SYGVKD. Trimming stripped 4 bases from V and 12 bases from J, with 16 bases between.

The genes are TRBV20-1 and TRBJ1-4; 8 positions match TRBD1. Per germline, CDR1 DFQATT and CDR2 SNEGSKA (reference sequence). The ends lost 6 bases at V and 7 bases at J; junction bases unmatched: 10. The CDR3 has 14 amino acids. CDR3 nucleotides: TGCAGTGCGCAGGGACAGGCCAAAGGTGAAAAACTGTTTTTT. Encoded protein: CSAQGQAKGEKLFF.

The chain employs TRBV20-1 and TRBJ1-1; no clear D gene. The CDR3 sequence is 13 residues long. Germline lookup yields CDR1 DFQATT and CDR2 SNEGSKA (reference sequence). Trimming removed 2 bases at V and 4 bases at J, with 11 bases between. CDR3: CSARRAAGTEAFF. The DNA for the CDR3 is TGCAGTGCTAGACGGGCTGCGGGCACTGAAGCTTTCTTT.

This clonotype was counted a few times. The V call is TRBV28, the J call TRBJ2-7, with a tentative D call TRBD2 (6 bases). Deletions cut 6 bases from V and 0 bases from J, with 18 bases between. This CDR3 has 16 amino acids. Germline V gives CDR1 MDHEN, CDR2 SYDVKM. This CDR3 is CASSLRSGPLSYEQYF. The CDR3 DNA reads TGTGCCAGCAGCCTCAGGAGCGGGCCCCTCTCCTACGAGCAGTACTTC.

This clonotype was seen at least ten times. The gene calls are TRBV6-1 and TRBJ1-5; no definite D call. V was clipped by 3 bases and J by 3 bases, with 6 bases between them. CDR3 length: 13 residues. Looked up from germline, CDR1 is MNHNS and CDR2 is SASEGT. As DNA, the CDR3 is TGTGCCAGCAGTGAGTGGGTCAATCAGCCCCAGCATTTT. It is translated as CASSEWVNQPQHF.

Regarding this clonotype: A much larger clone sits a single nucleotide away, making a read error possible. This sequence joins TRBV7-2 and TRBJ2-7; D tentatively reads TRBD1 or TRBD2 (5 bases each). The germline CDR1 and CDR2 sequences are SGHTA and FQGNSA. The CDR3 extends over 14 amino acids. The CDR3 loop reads CACSRDVGAYEQYF. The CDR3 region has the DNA TGTGCCTGCAGCCGAGACGTGGGGGCCTACGAGCAGTACTTC.

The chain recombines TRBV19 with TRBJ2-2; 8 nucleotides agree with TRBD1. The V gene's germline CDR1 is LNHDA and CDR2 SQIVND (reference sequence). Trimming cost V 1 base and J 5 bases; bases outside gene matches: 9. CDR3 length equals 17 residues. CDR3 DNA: TGTGCCAGTAGTATAGGACCGGGACAGGCAGCTACCGGGGAGCTGTTTTTT. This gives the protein CASSIGPGQAATGELFF.

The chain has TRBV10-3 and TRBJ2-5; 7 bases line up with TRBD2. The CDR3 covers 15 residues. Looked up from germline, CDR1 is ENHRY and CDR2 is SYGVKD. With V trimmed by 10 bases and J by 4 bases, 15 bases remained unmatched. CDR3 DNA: TGTGCCACCACCCCCGCCAGCGGGACCCTAGAGACCCAGTACTTC. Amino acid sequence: CATTPASGTLETQYF.